This entry lists 8 T cell receptor beta chains sequenced from one sample in a study of patients and donors after allogeneic stem cell transplantation. TCRdb re-called the RT-PCR reads through MiXCR, storing one row per CDR3 protein. The sample consists of 90,000 to 120,000 distinct CDR3 sequences, roughly 37% of them appearing once. The sample taken for sequencing was blood, either unsorted or a sorted T cell fraction (not recorded which). These receptors all stem from a human donor who was either an allogeneic HSCT recipient or a stem cell or donor lymphocyte infusion donor (not recorded which). It is not recorded whose cells these are; they may come from a transplant donor.

The table lists this clonotype with a few counts. The chain combines TRBV12-3 or TRBV12-4 with TRBJ1-5, with D tentatively TRBD1 (5 bases). The CDR3 loop spans 14 amino acids. V was clipped by 8 bases and J by 1 base, with 12 bases between them. The CDR3 coding sequence is TGTGCCAGCCGGGGGGGGGAGAGCAATCAGCCCCAGCATTTT. Translating gives CASRGGESNQPQHF.

This chain connects TRBV24-1 to TRBJ1-5, with D possibly TRBD1 on 5 matching bases. CDR1 and CDR2 from the germline V gene are KGHDR and SFDVKD. V lost 3 bases and J 6 bases, leaving 17 bases between the germline ends. The CDR3 loop spans 16 amino acids. The CDR3 loop is CATSDRGHPRGQPQHF. CDR3 bases: TGTGCCACCAGTGATCGAGGACACCCTAGGGGTCAGCCCCAGCATTTT.

This clonotype has only a few counts. The chain recombines TRBV5-1 with TRBJ1-2; 7 nucleotides align to TRBD1. The CDR3 totals 14 residues. Germline V gene sequence: CDR1 SGHRS, CDR2 YFSETQ. V shed 4 bases and J 0 bases; nucleotides not matched to a gene: 3. In DNA, the CDR3 is TGCGCCAGCAGCCCGGGACAGCCTAACTATGGCTACACCTTC. It encodes CASSPGQPNYGYTF.

This clonotype was recorded a few times. This sequence joins TRBV7-9 and TRBJ1-5; D gene uncertain. This CDR3 region has 15 residues. V was cut by 5 bases and J by 0 bases, with 11 bases left in between. Germline V gene data show CDR1 as SEHNR and CDR2 as FQNEAQ (reference sequence). In DNA, the CDR3 is TGTGCCAGCAGCCTCAATTGGAGTAGCAATCAGCCCCAGCATTTT. Translated, it gives CASSLNWSSNQPQHF.

The table lists this clonotype with a count of one. The chain has TRBV28 and TRBJ2-3; D call uncertain. Trimming shortened V by 2 bases and J by 1 base, and 13 bases separated the two germline ends. CDR3 length equals 16 residues. Germline CDR1 is MDHEN and CDR2 is SYDVKM. In DNA, the CDR3 is TGTGCCAGCAGTTTAGGGCCAGGACCTGGCACAGATACGCAGTATTTT. Amino acids: CASSLGPGPGTDTQYF.

The genes are TRBV5-6 and TRBJ1-4; no clear D. Trimming cost V 4 bases and J 3 bases, with 10 bases left between them. From germline, CDR1 is SGHDT and CDR2 YYEEEE. The CDR3 has 14 amino acids. The CDR3 spells CASSQLSANEKLFF. In nucleotides, the CDR3 is TGTGCCAGCAGCCAACTCTCGGCTAATGAAAAACTGTTTTTT.

This chain joins TRBV6-5 and TRBJ2-3; D may be TRBD1 (6 bases). Germline-derived CDR1 and CDR2 are MNHEY and SVGAGI. The CDR3 contains 15 residues. Trimming stripped 5 bases from V and 1 base from J, with 13 bases between. As DNA, the CDR3 is TGTGCCAGCAGTCTCAGGGGAGCTGGCACAGATACGCAGTATTTT. Protein sequence: CASSLRGAGTDTQYF.

The V and J genes are TRBV7-9 and TRBJ2-3; TRBD1 is a possible D gene (6 bases). Trimming shortened V by 5 bases and J by 7 bases, and 13 bases separated the two germline ends. CDR1 and CDR2 (germline): SEHNR, FQNEAQ (reference sequence). This CDR3 is built from 13 residues. CDR3 nucleotides: TGTGCCAGCAGCCACGGGACAAAAAATACGCAGTATTTT. Its translation: CASSHGTKNTQYF.